What follows are 8 T cell receptor beta chains derived from one specimen sequenced in a study of blood T cell repertoires in COVID-19. Measured with immunoSEQ multiplex PCR; TCRdb has only the in-frame clones, and not every one. The table has approximately 230,000 clones, approximately 86% seen once. Sequencing used peripheral blood. These receptors were obtained from a man older than 75 with acute or convalescent COVID-19.

The V gene is TRBV5-5, the J gene TRBJ2-3, with 10 bases matching TRBD1. The CDR3 is made up of 16 amino acids. Germline CDR1 SGHKS, CDR2 YYEKEE (reference sequence). V dropped 4 bases and J dropped 3; count of bases not matched to a gene: 8. The CDR3 here is CASSLAPGQGTDTQYF. The CDR3 DNA reads TGTGCCAGCAGCCTTGCCCCGGGACAGGGGACAGATACGCAGTATTTT.

This rearrangement joins TRBV7-9 to TRBJ1-5; the D gene is possibly TRBD1 (6 bases). V lost 4 bases and J lost 5, with 15 bases in between. The length of the CDR3 is 15 residues. From germline, CDR1 is SEHNR and CDR2 FQNEAQ (reference sequence). The CDR3 coding sequence is TGTGCCAGCAGCTCGCCCGGGGGGCCCCATCAGCCCCAGCATTTT. Translated, it gives CASSSPGGPHQPQHF.

The chain is built from TRBV18 and TRBJ2-1, with TRBD2 identical over 14 bases. Germline lookup yields CDR1 KGHSH and CDR2 LQKENI. The V gene end was trimmed by 8 bases and the J gene end by 7 bases; junction bases not matched to a gene: 10. The CDR3 is made up of 16 amino acids. CDR3 bases: TGTGCCAGCGCGTCTCCGGGACTAGCGGGAGTGAATGAGCAGTTCTTC. Residues: CASASPGLAGVNEQFF. Full variable domain (outside the CDR3, taken from reference TRBV18 and TRBJ2-1): NAGVMQNPRHLVRRRGQEARLRCSPMKGHSHVYWYRQLPEEGLKFMVYLQKENIIDESGMPKERFSAEFPKEGPSILRIQQVVRGDSAAYFCASASPGLAGVNEQFFGPGTRLTVL.

The genes are TRBV7-8 and TRBJ1-5, with a tentative D call TRBD1 (6 bases). Germline values: CDR1 SGHVS, CDR2 FQNEAQ. The CDR3 is 15 residues long. Trimming cost V 4 bases and J 3 bases, with 13 bases left between them. DNA for the CDR3: TGTGCCAGCAGCTACCTACAGGGATACAATCAGCCCCAGCATTTT. This encodes CASSYLQGYNQPQHF.

The chain is built from TRBV9 and TRBJ2-7, with D tentatively TRBD1 (6 bases). There are 15 residues in the CDR3. Germline V gene sequence: CDR1 SGDLS, CDR2 YYNGEE. V shed 0 bases and J shed 2 bases, with 12 bases lying between them. The CDR3 DNA is TGTGCCAGCAGCGTAGGGACAGCCGCTACCTACGAGCAGTACTTC. This gives the protein CASSVGTAATYEQYF.

This clone is a singleton in its sample. Compared with germline, one end of the junction differs, possibly owing to a read error. The chain carries TRBV27 and TRBJ2-7, with 8 bases aligning to TRBD1. This CDR3 contains 21 residues. CDR1 is MNHEY, CDR2 SMNVEV, per germline (reference sequence). The CDR3 loop is CASSFSGRRQGNYYYYYEQYF. In nucleotides, the CDR3 is TGTGCCAGTAGTTTCTCAGGGAGACGACAGGGGAACTACTACTACTACTACGAGCAGTACTTC.

This sequence joins TRBV7-2 and TRBJ2-7; weak D call: TRBD1 (6 bases). Trimming pared 5 bases from V and 3 bases from J, leaving 20 bases between. This CDR3 has 16 residues. CDR1 is SGHTA, CDR2 FQGNSA, per germline. CDR3 nucleotides: TGTGCCAGCAGCCAATCCAGGCCAGGGGAGAACTACGAGCAGTACTTC. It is translated as CASSQSRPGENYEQYF.

The chain links TRBV19 to TRBJ2-1; 11 bases are a match to TRBD2. This CDR3 is 14 amino acids long. Germline CDR1 and CDR2: LNHDA and SQIVND (reference sequence). V lost 5 bases to trimming and J lost 9 bases; unmatched junction nucleotides: 6. This CDR3 is CASSVGSGRGEQFF. The DNA for the CDR3 is TGTGCCAGTAGTGTAGGTAGCGGGAGGGGTGAGCAGTTCTTC.